This T cell receptor beta chain was found in a study of blood T cell repertoires in COVID-19. The wider study: T cells, B-cell-depleted T cells, or PBMCs provided the cDNA or gDNA that served as material.

Deletions cut 4 bases from V and 6 bases from J, with 12 bases between. The germline V gene encodes CDR1 MNHNY and CDR2 SVGAGI (reference sequence). The CDR3 is made up of 13 amino acids. In the authors' workflow: Estimation of nucleated cell counts relied on the amplification of reference gene primers. TCRdb's table, derived via immunoSEQ multiplex PCR, lists solely in-frame clones and lacks some. That table is the source of V, J and clone size, and D and trimming were worked out from the DNA. The sample lists 130,000 or so clones, approximately 80% occurring once. This sequence joins TRBV6-6 and TRBJ1-1; D remains unclear. Sequenced: peripheral blood. The clonotype comes from a woman aged 60-75 years with acute or convalescent COVID-19. The CDR3 sequence: CASSSSGQPEAFF. CDR3 DNA: TGTGCCAGCAGTTCGAGCGGCCAGCCTGAAGCTTTCTTT.